This T cell receptor beta chain was observed in a study of blood T cell repertoires in COVID-19. Study-wide background: Specimens from acute and convalescent COVID-19 originated in the United States, Italy and Spain. PBMCs, B-cell-depleted T cells, or T cells provided the cDNA or gDNA that made up the material.

Trimming cost V 1 base and J 4 bases, with 5 bases left between them. The CDR3 loop spans 12 amino acids. CDR1 and CDR2 from the germline V gene are SGHRS and YFSETQ. Original data processing: Amplification from reference gene primers served as the basis for estimated nucleated cell counts. Assay: immunoSEQ multiplex PCR; the TCRdb copy retains only in-frame clones and omits some. For V, J and clone size, that table is used; D and trimming come from the DNA. Of approximately 390,000 clones in the sample, around 90% were seen once. Sequencing was done on a sample of peripheral blood. This TCR was recovered from a man aged 18 to 35 with active or convalescent COVID-19. This chain uses TRBV5-1 with TRBJ2-5; D unclear. DNA of the CDR3: TGCGCCAGCAGCTTGTTCCGAGAGACCCAGTACTTC. This sequence encodes CASSLFRETQYF.